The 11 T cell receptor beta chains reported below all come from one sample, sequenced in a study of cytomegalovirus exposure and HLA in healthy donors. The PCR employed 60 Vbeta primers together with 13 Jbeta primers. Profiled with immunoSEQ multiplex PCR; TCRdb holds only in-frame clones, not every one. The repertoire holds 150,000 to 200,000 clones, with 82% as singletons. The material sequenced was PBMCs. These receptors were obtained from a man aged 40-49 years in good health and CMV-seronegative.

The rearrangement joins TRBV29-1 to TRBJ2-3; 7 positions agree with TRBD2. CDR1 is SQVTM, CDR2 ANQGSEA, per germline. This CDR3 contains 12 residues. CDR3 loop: CTWGGGSDTQYF. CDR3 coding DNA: TGCACCTGGGGCGGGGGTTCAGATACGCAGTATTTT.

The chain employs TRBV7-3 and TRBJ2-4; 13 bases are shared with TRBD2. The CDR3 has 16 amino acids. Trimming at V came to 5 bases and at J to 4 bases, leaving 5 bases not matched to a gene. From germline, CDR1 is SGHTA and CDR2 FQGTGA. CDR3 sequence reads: CASSPGTSGKKNIQYF. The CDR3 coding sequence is TGTGCCAGCAGCCCAGGGACTAGCGGGAAGAAAAACATTCAGTACTTC. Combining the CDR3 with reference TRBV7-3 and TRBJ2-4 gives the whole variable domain GAGVSQTPSNKVTEKGKYVELRCDPISGHTALYWYRQSLGQGPEFLIYFQGTGAADDSGLPNDRFFAVRPEGSVSTLKIQRTERGDSAVYLCASSPGTSGKKNIQYFGAGTRLSVL.

The CDR3 protein is CASSFTGRNNEQYF. For the CDR3, the DNA is TGTGCCAGCAGCTTTACAGGGCGTAATAACGAGCAGTACTTC. The chain links TRBV5-8 to TRBJ2-7, with D possibly matching TRBD1 (6 bases). With 2 bases removed from V and 5 bases from J, the gap between germline ends came to 14 bases. Germline V gene data show CDR1 as SGHTS and CDR2 as YDEGEE. This CDR3 has 14 residues.

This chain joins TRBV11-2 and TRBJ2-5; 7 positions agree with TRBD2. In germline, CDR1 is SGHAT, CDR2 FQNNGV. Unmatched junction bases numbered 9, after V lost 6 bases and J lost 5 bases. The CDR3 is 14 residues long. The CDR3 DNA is TGTGCCAGCAGGCACAGCGGGGTGTTGGAGACCCAGTACTTC. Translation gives CASRHSGVLETQYF.

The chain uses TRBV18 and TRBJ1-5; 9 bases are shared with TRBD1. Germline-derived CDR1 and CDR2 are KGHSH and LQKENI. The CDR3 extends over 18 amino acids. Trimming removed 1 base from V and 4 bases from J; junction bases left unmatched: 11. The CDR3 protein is CASSPRDRVGVRNQPQHF. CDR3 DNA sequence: TGTGCCAGCTCACCACGGGACAGGGTGGGGGTGAGGAATCAGCCCCAGCATTTT.

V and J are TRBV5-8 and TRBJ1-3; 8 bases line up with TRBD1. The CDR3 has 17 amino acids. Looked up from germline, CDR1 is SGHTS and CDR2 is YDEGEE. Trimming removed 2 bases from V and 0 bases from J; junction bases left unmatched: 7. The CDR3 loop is CASSFNRGYDSGNTIYF. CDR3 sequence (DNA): TGTGCCAGCAGCTTTAACAGGGGGTATGACTCTGGAAACACCATATATTTT.

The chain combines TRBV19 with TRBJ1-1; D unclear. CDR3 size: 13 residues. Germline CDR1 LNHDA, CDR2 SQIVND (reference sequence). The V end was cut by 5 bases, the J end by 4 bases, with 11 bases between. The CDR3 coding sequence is TGTGCCAGTAGTTCCGGGAAGTTCACTGAAGCTTTCTTT. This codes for CASSSGKFTEAFF.

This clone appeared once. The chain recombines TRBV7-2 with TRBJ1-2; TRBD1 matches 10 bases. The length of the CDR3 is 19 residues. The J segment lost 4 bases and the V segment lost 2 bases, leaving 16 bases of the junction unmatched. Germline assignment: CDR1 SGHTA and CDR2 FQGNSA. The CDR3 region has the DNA TGTGCCAGCAGCTTATATAGGTCGGGGACAGGGGCTCGCTCCTATGGCTACACCTTC. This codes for CASSLYRSGTGARSYGYTF.

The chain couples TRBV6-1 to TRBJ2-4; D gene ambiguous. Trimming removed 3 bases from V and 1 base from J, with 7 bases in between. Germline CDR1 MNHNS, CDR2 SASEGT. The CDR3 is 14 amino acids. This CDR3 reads CASSDGYAKNIQYF. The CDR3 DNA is TGTGCCAGCAGTGACGGTTACGCCAAAAACATTCAGTACTTC.

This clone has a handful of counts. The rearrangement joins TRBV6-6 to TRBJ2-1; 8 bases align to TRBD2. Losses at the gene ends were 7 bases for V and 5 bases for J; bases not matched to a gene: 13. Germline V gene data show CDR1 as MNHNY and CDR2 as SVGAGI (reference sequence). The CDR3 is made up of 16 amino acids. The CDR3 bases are TGTGCCAGCACCGTAAGAGAGACTAGCGCACACAATGAGCAGTTCTTC. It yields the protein CASTVRETSAHNEQFF.

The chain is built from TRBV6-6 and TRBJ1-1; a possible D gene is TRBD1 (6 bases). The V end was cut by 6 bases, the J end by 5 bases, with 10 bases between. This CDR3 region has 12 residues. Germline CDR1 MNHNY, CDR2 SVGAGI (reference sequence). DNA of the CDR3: TGTGCCAGCAGGGACAGTGGGACTGAAGCTTTCTTT. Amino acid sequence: CASRDSGTEAFF.